This T cell receptor (beta chain) came from a study of T cells in localized non-small cell lung cancer. The V end lost 4 bases, the J end lost 5 bases, and 20 bases lay between the germline ends. In germline, CDR1 is SGHNT, CDR2 YENEEA. The CDR3 is 17 amino acids. This clone has just a few counts. Its antigen remains unknown. Using immunoSEQ multiplex PCR, the repertoire was profiled, and TCRdb retains in-frame clones only, with some absent. This table has 2,000 to 3,000 clones, 40% appearing once. Broader study findings: The study detected a median roughly 50 of the top 100 tumor clones in adjacent lung. An association was observed between higher blood T cell density and longer overall survival. Heterogeneity remains possible, as sequencing covered one tumor region only. Tumor trailed uninvolved adjacent lung in T cell clonality, which peaked there.

Material: lung tumor tissue, obtained before any cancer treatment. V and J are TRBV11-3 and TRBJ2-2; D tentatively reads TRBD1 or TRBD2 (7 bases each). This clonotype was sampled from an older male donor with stage II squamous cell lung carcinoma. The CDR3 is CASSSQGEGRETGELFF. The CDR3 coding sequence is TGTGCCAGCAGCTCCCAGGGGGAGGGCCGGGAAACCGGGGAGCTGTTTTTT.